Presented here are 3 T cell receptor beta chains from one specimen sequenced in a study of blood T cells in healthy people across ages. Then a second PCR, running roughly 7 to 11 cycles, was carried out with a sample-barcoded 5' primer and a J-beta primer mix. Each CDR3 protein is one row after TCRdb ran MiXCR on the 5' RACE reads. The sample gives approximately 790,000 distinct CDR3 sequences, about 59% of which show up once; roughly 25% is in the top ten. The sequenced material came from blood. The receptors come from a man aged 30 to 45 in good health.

CDR3 DNA: TGTGCCAGCAGCTGGGGACAGAATAACTATGGCTACACCTTC. It encodes CASSWGQNNYGYTF. The chain joins TRBV3-1 to TRBJ1-2; 7 bases align to TRBD1. Germline V lookup: CDR1 LGHDT, CDR2 YNNKEL (reference sequence). J gave up 1 base and V 5 bases, and 4 bases lay outside the gene matches. The CDR3 sequence is 14 residues long. Variable domain in full (rest from reference TRBV3-1 and TRBJ1-2): DTAVSQTPKYLVTQMGNDKSIKCEQNLGHDTMYWYKQDSKKFLKIMFSYNNKELIINETVPNRFSPKSPDKAHLNLHINSLELGDSAVYFCASSWGQNNYGYTFGSGTRLTVV.

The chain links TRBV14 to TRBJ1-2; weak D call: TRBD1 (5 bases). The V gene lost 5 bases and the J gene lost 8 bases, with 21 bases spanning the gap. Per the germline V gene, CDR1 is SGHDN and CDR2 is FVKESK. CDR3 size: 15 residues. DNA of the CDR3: TGTGCCAGCAGCTTCACCGGGACCCGGATTTGCGGCTACACCTTC. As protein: CASSFTGTRICGYTF.

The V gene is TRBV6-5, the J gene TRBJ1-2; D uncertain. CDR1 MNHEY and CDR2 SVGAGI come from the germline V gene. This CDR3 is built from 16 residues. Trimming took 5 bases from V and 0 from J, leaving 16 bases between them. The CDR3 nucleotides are TGTGCCAGCAGTCCACATCCCGTGGGTACTAACTATGGCTACACCTTC. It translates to CASSPHPVGTNYGYTF.